This T cell receptor (beta chain) was captured by sequencing in a study of the immune and genomic landscape of osteosarcoma. TCRdb's table, derived via immunoSEQ multiplex PCR, lists solely in-frame clones and lacks some. This table has 10,000 to 12,000 clones, 70% to 80% appearing once. The CDR3 sequence is 14 residues long. V gave up 4 bases and J gave up 5 bases, with 11 bases separating them. Germline-derived CDR1 and CDR2 are KGHSY and FQNENV. Osteosarcoma specimens were post-treatment primary, local recurrence and metastasis tumors from poor-prognosis patients. The chain recombines TRBV16 with TRBJ1-4; TRBD1 might be the D (5 bases). The sequenced material came from osteosarcoma tumor tissue from the lung. This sequence originates from a human donor with osteosarcoma. The CDR3, as DNA: TGTGCCAGCAGCCTCGGGACCTCAAATGAAAAACTGTTTTTT. Protein: CASSLGTSNEKLFF.